A single sample is the source of the 2 T cell receptor beta chains below, sequenced in a study of T cell changes during pregnancy in multiple sclerosis. Sequencing was performed with immunoSEQ multiplex PCR; in TCRdb, only in-frame clones are kept and a portion is missing. In the table there are around 22,000 clones, 80% to 95% of which are singletons. This specimen was CD4+ T cells from peripheral blood mononuclear cells, taken after pregnancy. The receptor set was obtained from a female donor in good health, enrolled as a control in a pregnancy study.

This chain uses TRBV30 with TRBJ1-2; D is perhaps TRBD1 (5 bases). V gave up 3 bases and J gave up 4 bases, with 9 bases separating them. Germline lookup yields CDR1 GTSNPN and CDR2 SVGIG (reference sequence). CDR3 size: 12 residues. CDR3 nucleotide sequence: TGTGCCTGGAGAGACAGCTCCTATGGCTACACCTTC. This translates into CAWRDSSYGYTF.

CDR3 DNA sequence: TGTGCCAGCAGCCAAGACGGGACTAGCGGGGTCGGTAGCACAGATACGCAGTATTTT. As protein: CASSQDGTSGVGSTDTQYF. The rearrangement links TRBV4-2 to TRBJ2-3, with 13 bases lining up with TRBD2. The germline V gene encodes CDR1 LGHNA and CDR2 YNFKEQ. With V trimmed by 0 bases and J by 0 bases, 6 bases remained unmatched. The CDR3 length is 19 residues.